This T cell receptor (beta chain) emerged from a study of cytomegalovirus exposure and HLA in healthy donors. The study drew the donors from its approximately 130-subject validation cohort, separate from the roughly 700-subject first cohort. Study outcomes and limitations: The TCR clusters that emerged in the first cohort tended, a later analysis found, to co-occur in the approximately 130 validation repertoires. Researchers counted around 160 TCR beta chains as cytomegalovirus-associated.

Produced via immunoSEQ multiplex PCR; TCRdb's table is partial and in-frame only. The sample consists of some 120,000 clones, about nine tenths of them appearing once. This CDR3 contains 15 residues. The germline CDR1 and CDR2 sequences are LGHNA and YSLEER. V lost 3 bases, J lost 1 base, and 12 bases lay in between. Concerning this clone itself: Its antigen remains unidentified.

Sequencing was done on a sample of PBMCs. The TCR comes from a man aged 25 to 45 in good health and CMV-seronegative. The chain employs TRBV4-3 and TRBJ1-1, with D maybe TRBD1 (5 bases). This CDR3 is CASSQKPQGNTEAFF. The CDR3 region has the DNA TGCGCCAGCAGCCAGAAACCTCAGGGGAACACTGAAGCTTTCTTT.